The clone carrying this T cell receptor (beta chain) has only a few counts. The data originate from a study of blood T cell repertoires in COVID-19. As for the study in general: Sites across the United States, Italy and Spain contributed samples from acute and convalescent COVID-19. PBMCs, B-cell-depleted T cells, or T cells were the source of the cDNA or gDNA that made up the material.

Authors' analysis steps: Estimates of nucleated cell counts were drawn from the amplification of reference gene primers. Produced via immunoSEQ multiplex PCR; TCRdb's table is partial and in-frame only. For V, J and clone size, that table is used; D and trimming come from the DNA. The data contain around 260,000 clones, approximately 88% of them singletons. The material sequenced was peripheral blood. The TCR comes from a human donor in a cohort sampled during active COVID-19.

CDR3: CASSQDSGSNEQFF. CDR3 coding DNA: TGTGCCAGCAGCCAAGATAGCGGGAGCAATGAGCAGTTCTTC. The V call is TRBV3-1 (or the pseudogene TRBV3-2), the J call TRBJ2-1, with 9 bases that match TRBD2. Germline trimming cut 0 bases from V and 6 bases from J; bases unmatched to any gene: 0. Looked up from germline, CDR1 is LGHDT and CDR2 is YNNKEL (reference sequence). The CDR3 spans 14 residues.